This T cell receptor beta chain was recovered during a study of blood T cells in healthy people across ages. The use of a sample-barcoded 5' primer and a J-beta primer mix characterized a second PCR of about 6 to 11 cycles. With 12 random nucleotides, a template-switch adaptor tagged each individual cDNA molecule. TCRdb recomputed calls from the 5' RACE reads with MiXCR, one row per CDR3 protein. The repertoire holds approximately 320,000 distinct CDR3 sequences, with around 30% as singletons. The V segment lost 1 base and the J segment 10 bases; nucleotides outside the gene matches: 3. CDR1 and CDR2 (germline): SGHAT, FQNNGV. The CDR3 contains 14 residues. Findings and limits, study-wide: Getting older went along with TCR beta diversity per million T cells dropping roughly linearly.

Comments on this clonotype: Antigen unknown.

The source of this sequence is a woman in her 70s in good health. What was sequenced was blood. This chain connects TRBV11-2 to TRBJ1-6, with 8 positions matching TRBD1. This chain's CDR3 is CASSLARQGSPLHF. The CDR3 nucleotides read TGTGCCAGCAGCTTAGCCCGACAGGGGTCACCCCTCCACTTT.